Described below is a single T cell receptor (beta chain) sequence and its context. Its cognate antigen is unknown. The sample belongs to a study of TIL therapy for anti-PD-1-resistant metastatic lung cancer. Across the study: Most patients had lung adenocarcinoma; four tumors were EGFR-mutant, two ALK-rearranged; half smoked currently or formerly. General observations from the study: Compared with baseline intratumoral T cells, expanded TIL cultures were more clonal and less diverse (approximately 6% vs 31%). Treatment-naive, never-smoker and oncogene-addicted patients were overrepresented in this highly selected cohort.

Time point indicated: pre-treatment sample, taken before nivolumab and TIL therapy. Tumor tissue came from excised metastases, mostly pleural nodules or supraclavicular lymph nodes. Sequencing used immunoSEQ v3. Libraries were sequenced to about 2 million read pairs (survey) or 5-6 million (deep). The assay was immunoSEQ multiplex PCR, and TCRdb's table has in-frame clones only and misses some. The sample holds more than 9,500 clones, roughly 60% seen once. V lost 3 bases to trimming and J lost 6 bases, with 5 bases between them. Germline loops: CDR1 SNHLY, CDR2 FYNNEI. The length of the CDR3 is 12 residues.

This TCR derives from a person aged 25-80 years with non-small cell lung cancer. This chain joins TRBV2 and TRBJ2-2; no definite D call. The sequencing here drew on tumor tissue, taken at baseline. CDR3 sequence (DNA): TGTGCCAGCAGTGACTCCCCCGGGGAGCTGTTTTTT. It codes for CASSDSPGELFF.